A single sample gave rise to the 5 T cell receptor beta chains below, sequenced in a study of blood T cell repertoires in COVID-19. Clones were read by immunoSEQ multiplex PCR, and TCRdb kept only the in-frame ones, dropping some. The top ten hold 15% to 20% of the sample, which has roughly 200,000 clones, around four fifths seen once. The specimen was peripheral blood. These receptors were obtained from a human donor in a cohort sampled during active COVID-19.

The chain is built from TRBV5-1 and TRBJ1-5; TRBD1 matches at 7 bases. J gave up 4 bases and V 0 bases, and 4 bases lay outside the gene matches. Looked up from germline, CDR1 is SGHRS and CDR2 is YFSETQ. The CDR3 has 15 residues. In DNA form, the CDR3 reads TGCGCCAGCAGCTTGGAAGGGGGCGAGAATCAGCCCCAGCATTTT. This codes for CASSLEGGENQPQHF.

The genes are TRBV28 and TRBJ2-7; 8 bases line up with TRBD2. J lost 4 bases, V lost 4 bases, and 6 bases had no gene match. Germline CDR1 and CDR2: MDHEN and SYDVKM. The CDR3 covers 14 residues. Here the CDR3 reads CASSSGTGGYEQYF. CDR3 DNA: TGTGCCAGCAGTTCCGGGACGGGAGGGTACGAGCAGTACTTC.

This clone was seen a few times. The CDR3 region has the DNA TGTGCCAGCAGCCAAGGCCCAGCGGGGGGGATGAACACTGAAGCTTTCTTT. Protein: CASSQGPAGGMNTEAFF. The chain carries TRBV4-2 and TRBJ1-1, with a weak D call TRBD1 (5 bases). Germline lookup yields CDR1 LGHNA and CDR2 YNFKEQ. The CDR3 is 17 amino acids. Trimming shortened V by 1 base and J by 0 bases, and 15 bases separated the two germline ends.

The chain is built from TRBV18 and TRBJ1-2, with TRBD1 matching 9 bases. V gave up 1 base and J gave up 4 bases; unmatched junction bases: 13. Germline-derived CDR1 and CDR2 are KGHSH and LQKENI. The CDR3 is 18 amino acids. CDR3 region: CASSPQIEGQGAVYGYTF. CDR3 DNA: TGTGCCAGCTCACCACAGATCGAGGGACAGGGTGCTGTCTATGGCTACACCTTC.

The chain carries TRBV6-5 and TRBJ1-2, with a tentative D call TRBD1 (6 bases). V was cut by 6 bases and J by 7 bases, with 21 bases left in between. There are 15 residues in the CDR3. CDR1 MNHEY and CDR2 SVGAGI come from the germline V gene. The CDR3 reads CASRQDSLTWSGYTF. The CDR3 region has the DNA TGTGCCAGCAGACAGGACAGCTTAACTTGGTCTGGCTACACCTTC.